In this sample, the clone carrying this T cell receptor (beta chain) turned up many times. The antigen remains unidentified. This record belongs to a study of T-cell reconstitution after alpha-beta-depleted transplantation in children. Overall study results and limits: A year had passed since transplant, and T-cell counts and diversity by then came mostly from newly produced T cells. The origin of high day-60 TCRbeta diversity in some patients lay in surviving recipient T cells and thymic progenitors.

Unique molecular identifiers were incorporated into the prepared TCRbeta library. TCRdb used MiXCR to reprocess the PCR reads, holding one entry per CDR3 protein. Here the sample spans 330,000 or so distinct CDR3 sequences, less than 9.5% being singletons. Trimming stripped 1 base from V and 0 bases from J, with 7 bases between. This CDR3 contains 14 residues. Per the germline V gene, CDR1 is SGHVS and CDR2 is FQNEAQ. The material sequenced was peripheral blood, taken 360 days after TCRalphabeta/CD19-depleted stem cell transplant. The TCR originated in a female patient aged 2 to 10 who had a stem cell transplant for Fanconi anemia, so the T cells may come from the graft donor. The chain recombines TRBV7-8 with TRBJ2-7; D gene uncertain. The CDR3 bases are TGTGCCAGCAGCTTAGTCGCTGACTCCTACGAGCAGTACTTC. Its protein is CASSLVADSYEQYF.